What follows describes a single TCR beta chain. The antigen is undetermined. This sample is part of a study of cytomegalovirus exposure and HLA in healthy donors. Study details: HLA-typed donors were the source of approximately 85 million unique TCRs, which an early data release held. Study-wide results and caveats: TCR beta chains numbering under 200 were designated cytomegalovirus-associated. In a later analysis, at a false discovery rate of 0.05, 16,951 TCR beta sequences matched HLA alleles. V- and J-gene trimming in TCR beta was tied to a missense DCLRE1C variant by an analysis performed later.

The CDR3 is 14 residues long. Unmatched junction bases numbered 3, after V lost 3 bases and J lost 3 bases. Germline values: CDR1 MNHEY, CDR2 SMNVEV (reference sequence). With 60 Vbeta and 13 Jbeta primers, the PCR was carried out. Assay: immunoSEQ multiplex PCR; the TCRdb copy retains only in-frame clones and omits some. The sample carries a few hundred thousand clones, approximately 80% recorded once. This chain connects TRBV27 to TRBJ2-7; TRBD1 agrees at 9 bases. The sequence was obtained from a woman between 45 and 60 years old in good health and CMV-seropositive. Sequenced: PBMCs. The CDR3 bases are TGTGCCAGCAGTTTCAGACAGGGGGACTACGAGCAGTACTTC. Protein: CASSFRQGDYEQYF.